Below, 3 T cell receptor beta chains from the same sample are listed, as sequenced in a study of cytomegalovirus exposure and HLA in healthy donors. PCR primers comprised 60 Vbeta and 13 Jbeta primers. Only in-frame clones appear in the TCRdb table, and some are missing; sequencing was by immunoSEQ multiplex PCR. The sample has under 150,000 clones; about three quarters are singletons. Sequencing input: PBMCs. The receptors come from a woman aged 18-35 years in good health and CMV-seronegative.

In its sample, this clone was seen once. This chain joins TRBV13 and TRBJ2-3; 13 bases match TRBD2. The V and J ends lost 5 bases and 5 bases, in that order; junction bases with no gene match: 7. Germline V gene sequence: CDR1 PRHDT, CDR2 FYEKMQ (reference sequence). This CDR3 contains 16 residues. The CDR3 nucleotides are TGTGCCAGCAGCCTTCGGACTAGCGGGAGTAGAGATACGCAGTATTTT. As protein: CASSLRTSGSRDTQYF.

This sequence joins TRBV7-6 and TRBJ1-5, with TRBD1 as a possible D gene (6 bases). V was pared by 4 bases and J by 5 bases, with 9 bases between. Per germline, CDR1 SGHVS and CDR2 FNYEAQ. The CDR3 is 13 residues long. In DNA form, the CDR3 reads TGTGCCAGCAGCTCACAGGGTGATCAGCCCCAGCATTTT. Its translation is CASSSQGDQPQHF.

The chain uses TRBV5-1 and TRBJ1-2; a possible D gene is TRBD1 (6 bases). The CDR3 sequence is 16 residues long. The V end was cut by 1 base, the J end by 3 bases, with 16 bases between. Germline CDR1 reads SGHRS; CDR2 reads YFSETQ. CDR3 residues: CASSLRDTTHHYGYTF. CDR3 bases: TGCGCCAGCAGCTTGCGGGACACTACTCATCACTATGGCTACACCTTC.